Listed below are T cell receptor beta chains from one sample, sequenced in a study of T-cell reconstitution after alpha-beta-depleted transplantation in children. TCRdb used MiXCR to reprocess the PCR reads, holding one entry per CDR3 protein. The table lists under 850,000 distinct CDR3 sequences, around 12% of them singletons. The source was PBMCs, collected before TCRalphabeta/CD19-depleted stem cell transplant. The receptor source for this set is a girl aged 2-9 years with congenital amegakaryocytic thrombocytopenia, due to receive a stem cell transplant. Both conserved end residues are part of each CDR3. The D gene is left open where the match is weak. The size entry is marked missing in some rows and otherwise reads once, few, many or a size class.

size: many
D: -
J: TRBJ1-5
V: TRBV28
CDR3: CASSSNSNQPQHF
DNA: TGTGCCAGCAGCAGTAATAGCAATCAGCCCCAGCATTTT

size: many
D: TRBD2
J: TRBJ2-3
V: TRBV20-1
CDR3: CSAHRLAGVVDTQYF
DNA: TGCAGTGCCCACAGACTAGCGGGAGTTGTAGATACGCAGTATTTT

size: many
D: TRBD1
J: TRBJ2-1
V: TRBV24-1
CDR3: CATSDPGQGSDEQFF
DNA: TGTGCCACCAGTGATCCGGGACAGGGGAGCGATGAGCAGTTCTTC

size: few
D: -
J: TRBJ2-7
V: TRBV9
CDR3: CASSPTGRLYEQYF
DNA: TGTGCCAGCAGCCCAACGGGACGTCTCTACGAGCAGTACTTC

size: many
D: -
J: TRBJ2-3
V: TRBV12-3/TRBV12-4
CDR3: CASSFSGTFTDTQYF
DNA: TGTGCCAGCAGTTTCTCCGGGACTTTCACAGATACGCAGTATTTT

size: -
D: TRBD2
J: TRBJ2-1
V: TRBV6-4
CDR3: CASSTPRPGTSARVSYNEQFF
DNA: TGTGCCAGCAGTACCCCAAGGCCCGGGACTAGCGCGAGGGTTTCCTACAATGAGCAGTTCTTC

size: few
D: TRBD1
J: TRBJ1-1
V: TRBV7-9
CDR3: CASRPGQGAGNTEAFF
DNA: TGTGCCAGCAGACCCGGACAGGGGGCGGGGAACACTGAAGCTTTCTTT

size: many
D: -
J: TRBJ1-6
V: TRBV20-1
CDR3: CSATGQVRDSPLHF
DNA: TGCAGTGCCACGGGACAAGTCCGGGATTCACCCCTCCACTTT

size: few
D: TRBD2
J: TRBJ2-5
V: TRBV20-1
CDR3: CSARYSGMEQETQYF
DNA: TGCAGTGCTAGATATAGCGGGATGGAACAAGAGACCCAGTACTTC

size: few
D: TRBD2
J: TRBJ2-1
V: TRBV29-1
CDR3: CSVLAGVDNEQFF
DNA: TGCAGCGTTTTAGCGGGAGTCGACAATGAGCAGTTCTTC

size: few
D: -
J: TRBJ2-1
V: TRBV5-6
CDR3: CASSGIWGQFF
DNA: TGTGCCAGCAGCGGAATATGGGGCCAGTTCTTC